These 4 T cell receptor beta chains share one sample of origin, sequenced in a study of cytomegalovirus exposure and HLA in healthy donors. The PCR had 60 Vbeta and 13 Jbeta primers. TCRdb's table, derived via immunoSEQ multiplex PCR, lists solely in-frame clones and lacks some. The table includes 100,000 or so clones, around 80% detected once. The specimen was PBMCs. The receptors derive from a man aged 25-45 years in good health and CMV-seronegative.

This clone was observed once. This same CDR3 is encoded by further DNA sequences in the sample. The CDR3 here is CASRDGGVNTEAFF. CDR3 nucleotide sequence: TGTGCCAGCAGGGACGGGGGAGTGAACACTGAAGCTTTCTTT. The chain has TRBV6-1 and TRBJ1-1; tentatively, D is TRBD1 (5 bases). V was trimmed by 6 bases and J by 0 bases, leaving 11 bases between them. The length of the CDR3 is 14 residues. Germline V CDR1 and CDR2: MNHNS, SASEGT.

This clone came up a few times. The chain links TRBV4-1 to TRBJ2-3; TRBD2 matches 10 bases. V lost 1 base and J lost 5; bases outside the gene matches: 3. Germline values: CDR1 MGHRA, CDR2 YSYEKL. This CDR3 contains 15 residues. The CDR3 bases are TGCGCCAGCAGCCAAGCTAGCGGGGGTGGAGATACGCAGTATTTT. Protein product: CASSQASGGGDTQYF.

The chain uses TRBV7-6 and TRBJ2-7, with TRBD2 matching 11 bases. The V segment lost 1 base and the J segment 4 bases; nucleotides outside the gene matches: 6. The CDR3 contains 16 residues. The germline V gene has CDR1 SGHVS and CDR2 FNYEAQ. The chain's CDR3 is CASSLGGLAEPYEQYF. In DNA form, the CDR3 reads TGTGCCAGCAGCTTAGGGGGACTAGCGGAACCATACGAGCAGTACTTC.

V usage is TRBV27 and J usage is TRBJ1-1, with D unresolved. CDR1 and CDR2 (germline): MNHEY, SMNVEV (reference sequence). Trimming took off 3 bases at V and 5 bases at J, with 10 bases between the two ends. This CDR3 contains 13 residues. The CDR3 sequence: CASSFNGDTEAFF. The CDR3 nucleotides are TGTGCCAGCAGTTTTAACGGGGATACTGAAGCTTTCTTT.